This is a list of T cell receptor beta chains from one sample in a study of cytomegalovirus exposure and HLA in healthy donors. Repertoires were generated with immunoSEQ multiplex PCR, while TCRdb's copy carries only in-frame clones and drops some. This sample has about 120,000 clones, with 8% to 10% found just once. Sequencing was done on a sample of PBMCs. The receptors shown here come from a man aged 25-45 years in good health and CMV-seronegative. Both conserved end residues are part of each CDR3. D genes are given only for firm matches. Some rows have no size entry. The others give once, few or many, or a class for an expanded clone.

J gene | D gene | clone size | V gene | CDR3 DNA | CDR3 protein
TRBJ2-1 | TRBD2 | - | TRBV7-9 | TGTGCCAGCAGCTTAACTAGCGGTGAGCAGTTCTTC | CASSLTSGEQFF
TRBJ1-3 | TRBD1 | few | TRBV4-1 | TGCGCCAGCAGCCGCGGGACAGGGGACTCTGGAAACACCATATATTTT | CASSRGTGDSGNTIYF
TRBJ2-3 | - | - | TRBV29-1 | TGCAGCGCCGAAGACAGGTTCCAATTTAGCACAGATACGCAGTATTTT | CSAEDRFQFSTDTQYF
TRBJ2-7 | TRBD2 | few | TRBV27 | TGTGCCAGCAGTTTCGGACTAGTCTACGAGCAGTACTTC | CASSFGLVYEQYF
TRBJ1-4 | TRBD1 | - | TRBV7-8 | TGTGCCAGCAGCACGGACAGGGGAGAACCAACTAATGAAAAACTGTTTTTT | CASSTDRGEPTNEKLFF
TRBJ1-1 | - | - | TRBV7-8 | TGTGCCAGCAGGCGTACAGGGAACACTGAAGCTTTCTTT | CASRRTGNTEAFF
TRBJ2-7 | TRBD1 | - | TRBV5-1 | TGCGCCAGCAGCTCCGGGACAGGGTCCCCCGAGCAGTACTTC | CASSSGTGSPEQYF
TRBJ2-3 | TRBD2 | - | TRBV27 | TGTGCCAGCAGTTTTTCAGGTCGGACTAGCGGGAGGTATAGGACAGATACGCAGTATTTT | CASSFSGRTSGRYRTDTQYF
TRBJ2-7 | TRBD2 | - | TRBV6-4 | TGTGCCAGCAGTCCACTAGCGGGACTTTCCGAGCAGTACTTC | CASSPLAGLSEQYF
TRBJ2-5 | TRBD2 | few | TRBV5-4 | TGTGCCAGCAGTAACCTAGCGGGCGGGTTGGTGACCCAGTACTTC | CASSNLAGGLVTQYF
TRBJ2-7 | TRBD1 | - | TRBV7-9 | TGTGCCAGCAGCTCCGCCCGGGACAGGGGGAACGAGCAGTACTTC | CASSSARDRGNEQYF
TRBJ2-7 | TRBD1 | - | TRBV7-2 | TGTGCCAGCAGCTTAGAGGCCGGGACAGGGGTCCACGAGCAGTACTTC | CASSLEAGTGVHEQYF
TRBJ1-2 | - | - | TRBV10-1 | TGCGCCGGGGAAACAGGGTATTATAACTATGGCTACACCTTC | CAGETGYYNYGYTF
TRBJ1-2 | - | few | TRBV7-6 | TGTGCCAGCAGCCCACGCCCCGGTTTTAACTATGGCTACACCTTC | CASSPRPGFNYGYTF
TRBJ1-5 | - | - | TRBV18 | TGTGCCAGCTCACCGGGAGTGAATCAGCCCCAGCATTTT | CASSPGVNQPQHF
TRBJ2-2 | TRBD1 | - | TRBV30 | TGTGCCTGGAGGGGGACAGCGAGCACCGGGGAGCTGTTTTTT | CAWRGTASTGELFF
TRBJ2-1 | TRBD2 | - | TRBV19 | TGTGCCAGTAGTATGACTAGCGGGAGGTCGGATGAGCAGTTCTTC | CASSMTSGRSDEQFF
TRBJ2-7 | - | - | TRBV7-8 | TGTGCCAGCAGCTCCGGGACATTCTACGAGCAGTACTTC | CASSSGTFYEQYF
TRBJ1-2 | - | - | TRBV6-1 | TGTGCCAGCAGTGAACTCCGGGGAAACTATGGCTACACCTTC | CASSELRGNYGYTF
TRBJ1-4 | - | few | TRBV19 | TGTGCCAGTAGTAGTGGGGGGGTAGGTGAAAAACTGTTTTTT | CASSSGGVGEKLFF
TRBJ1-5 | TRBD1 | few | TRBV9 | TGTGCCAGCAGCGCAGGTACAGGGGGCAACAATCAGCCCCAGCATTTT | CASSAGTGGNNQPQHF
TRBJ1-4 | TRBD1 | - | TRBV11-2 | TGTGCCAGCAGCTCTTTGCGGGACAGAGGAAGTGAAAAACTGTTTTTT | CASSSLRDRGSEKLFF
TRBJ2-1 | TRBD2 | few | TRBV5-1 | TGCGCCAGCAGCTTGGAAGTCCGACTAGCGGGGAACTACAATGAGCAGTTCTTC | CASSLEVRLAGNYNEQFF
TRBJ2-7 | - | few | TRBV19 | TGTGCCAGTAGTAAGGGCAGGGGTTACGAGCAGTACTTC | CASSKGRGYEQYF
TRBJ2-2 | - | - | TRBV18 | TGTGCCAGCTCATCTAGGACCGGGGAGCTGTTTTTT | CASSSRTGELFF
TRBJ2-7 | TRBD1 | - | TRBV5-6 | TGTGCCAGCAGCTCGTACAGGACAGGGGCCTGGGAGCAGTACTTC | CASSSYRTGAWEQYF
TRBJ2-5 | - | - | TRBV28 | TGTGCCAGCAGTTTGTCAGGGGAGAGAGGAGAGACCCAGTACTTC | CASSLSGERGETQYF
TRBJ2-3 | - | - | TRBV5-4 | TGTGCCAGCAGCTACAGGGTGTCAGCAAGAACAGATACGCAGTATTTT | CASSYRVSARTDTQYF
TRBJ2-5 | - | few | TRBV18 | TGTGCCAGCTCACCAACAGGGTACCAAGAGACCCAGTACTTC | CASSPTGYQETQYF
TRBJ1-2 | TRBD1 | few | TRBV30 | TGTGCCTGGAGTGAGGGACAGGGGCGCGGCTACACCTTC | CAWSEGQGRGYTF
TRBJ1-5 | - | few | TRBV19 | TGTGCCAGTAGGCCCATCACAGGGAGCAATCAGCCCCAGCATTTT | CASRPITGSNQPQHF
TRBJ2-1 | TRBD2 | few | TRBV29-1 | TGCAGCGTTCTAGCGGCGACCCCCAATGAGCAGTTCTTC | CSVLAATPNEQFF
TRBJ2-3 | TRBD2 | - | TRBV14 | TGTGCCAGCAGCTCGGGACTAAGATGGGGCACAGATACGCAGTATTTT | CASSSGLRWGTDTQYF
TRBJ2-2 | TRBD2 | - | TRBV27 | TGTGCCAGCAGTCCAAACTCGGGACTAGCGGGTTTCACCGGGGAGCTGTTTTTT | CASSPNSGLAGFTGELFF
TRBJ2-6 | - | - | TRBV6-1 | TGTGCCAGCAGTGTAGGGACATCCAGCTCTGGGGCCAACGTCCTGACTTTC | CASSVGTSSSGANVLTF
TRBJ2-5 | TRBD2 | - | TRBV5-1 | TGCGCCAGCAGCCCAGCGGGGTCCCCTGGAGAGACCCAGTACTTC | CASSPAGSPGETQYF
TRBJ1-2 | - | few | TRBV18 | TGTGCCAGCACCACAGGGTCCGGCTACACCTTC | CASTTGSGYTF
TRBJ2-2 | TRBD1 | - | TRBV7-9 | TGTGCCAGCAGCCCGAGGCTGACAGGGACGAACACCGGGGAGCTGTTTTTT | CASSPRLTGTNTGELFF
TRBJ1-1 | - | - | TRBV27 | TGTGCCAGCAGTTGGTCAGGGTCGAACACTGAAGCTTTCTTT | CASSWSGSNTEAFF